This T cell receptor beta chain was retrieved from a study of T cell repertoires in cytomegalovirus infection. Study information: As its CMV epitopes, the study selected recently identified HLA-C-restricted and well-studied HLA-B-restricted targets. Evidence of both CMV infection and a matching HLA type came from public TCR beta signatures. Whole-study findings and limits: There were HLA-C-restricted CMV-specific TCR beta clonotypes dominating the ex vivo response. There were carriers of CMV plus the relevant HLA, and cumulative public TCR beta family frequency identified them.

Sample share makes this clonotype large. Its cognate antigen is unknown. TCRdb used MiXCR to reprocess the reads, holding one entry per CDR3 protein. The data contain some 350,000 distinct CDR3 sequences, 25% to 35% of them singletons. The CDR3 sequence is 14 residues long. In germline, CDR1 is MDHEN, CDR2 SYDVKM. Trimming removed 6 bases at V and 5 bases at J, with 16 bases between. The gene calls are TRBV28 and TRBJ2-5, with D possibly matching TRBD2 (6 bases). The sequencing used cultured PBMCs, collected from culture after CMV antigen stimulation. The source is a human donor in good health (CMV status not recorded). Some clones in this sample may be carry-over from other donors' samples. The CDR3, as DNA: TGTGCCAGCAGCTTAGCGGCCCCGAGGGAGACCCAGTACTTC. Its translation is CASSLAAPRETQYF.